The 13 T cell receptor beta chains below were found in one sample sequenced in a study of spatial heterogeneity in lung cancer. Findings of the study overall: Tumoral mutation counts were tracked by counts of expanded intratumoral alpha and beta TCRs.

No cognate antigen is known for these TCRs. Sample time point: sample taken at primary tumor resection. TCRdb reanalysed the 5' RACE reads using MiXCR and keeps one entry per CDR3 protein. The sample has 7,500 to 8,000 distinct CDR3 sequences; 7% are singletons. Here the sequenced sample was lung tumor tissue, taken at surgery. The source is a female donor with early-stage non-small cell lung cancer.

This clonotype was recorded at least ten times. The rearrangement uses TRBV5-1 and TRBJ2-3; D may be TRBD1 (8 bases). The germline gives CDR1 SGHRS, CDR2 YFSETQ. Trimming pared 4 bases from V and 6 bases from J, leaving 15 bases between. CDR3 length: 14 residues. Here the CDR3 reads CASSQDREGDTQYF. As DNA, the CDR3 is TGCGCCAGCAGCCAGGACAGGGAGGGGGATACGCAGTATTTT.

The chain uses TRBV20-1 and TRBJ2-3; a weak D match, TRBD2 (5 bases). CDR3 length: 13 amino acids. V dropped 6 bases and J dropped 2 bases, with 12 bases sitting between them. Per the germline V gene, CDR1 is DFQATT and CDR2 is SNEGSKA (reference sequence). The CDR3 coding sequence is TGCAGTGCAATGGACTTTCTCACAGATACGCAGTATTTT. Translation gives CSAMDFLTDTQYF.

The V and J genes are TRBV4-2 and TRBJ1-2; tentative D call: TRBD1 (5 bases). CDR1 LGHNA and CDR2 YNFKEQ come from the germline V gene. The V gene lost 1 base and the J gene lost 3 bases, with 12 bases spanning the gap. The CDR3 length is 15 residues. Here the CDR3 reads CASSQGDGGDYGYTF. CDR3 bases: TGTGCCAGCAGCCAAGGGGATGGGGGTGACTATGGCTACACCTTC.

This clonotype occurred many times. The chain is built from TRBV4-2 and TRBJ2-5, with D perhaps TRBD2 (7 bases). The CDR3 runs to 18 residues. Looked up from germline, CDR1 is LGHNA and CDR2 is YNFKEQ. Trimming removed 0 bases from V and 1 base from J, with 18 bases in between. CDR3: CASSQDLRGGGIQETQYF. The CDR3 DNA reads as TGTGCCAGCAGCCAAGATCTTCGAGGGGGAGGGATCCAAGAGACCCAGTACTTC.

This clonotype was seen many times. This chain joins TRBV7-3 and TRBJ2-6; D unclear. The CDR3 totals 16 residues. Germline assignment: CDR1 SGHTA and CDR2 FQGTGA. Trimming cost V 4 bases and J 0 bases, with 10 bases left between them. CDR3 nucleotide sequence: TGTGCCAGCAGCTCCGGTTGGGACTCTGGGGCCAACGTCCTGACTTTC. It translates to CASSSGWDSGANVLTF.

The sample holds many counts of this clonotype. The J gene is TRBJ2-7, the V gene TRBV12-3 or TRBV12-4; 11 bases align to TRBD2. V shed 5 bases, J shed 7 bases, and the junction held 10 bases outside the gene matches. CDR3 size: 15 residues. CDR3 region: CASSPIAGGPGEQYF. CDR3 DNA sequence: TGTGCCAGCAGTCCAATAGCGGGAGGGCCTGGGGAGCAGTACTTC.

Judged by abundance, this clonotype is medium-sized (0.01 to 0.1%). The chain employs TRBV23-1 and TRBJ2-3; 10 nucleotides line up with TRBD2. TRBV23-1 is an ORF, and what it does is uncertain. CDR3 size: 15 residues. The J segment lost 3 bases and the V segment lost 7 bases, leaving 7 bases of the junction unmatched. CDR3 in DNA: TGCGCCAGCACCCCGGGACTAGCGATTACAGATACGCAGTATTTT. It translates to CASTPGLAITDTQYF.

The table lists this clonotype with many counts. This sequence joins TRBV12-3 or TRBV12-4 and TRBJ2-6; no firm D call. Trimming removed 8 bases from V and 0 bases from J, with 11 bases in between. The CDR3 contains 15 residues. The CDR3 DNA reads as TGTGCCAGCCGTGATTGGAACTCTGGGGCCAACGTCCTGACTTTC. Translated, it gives CASRDWNSGANVLTF.

This clonotype has at least ten counts. The gene calls are TRBV19 and TRBJ2-6, with 7 bases matching TRBD1. The V gene's germline CDR1 is LNHDA and CDR2 SQIVND (reference sequence). The CDR3 has 16 amino acids. V dropped 10 bases and J dropped 0; count of bases not matched to a gene: 9. DNA of the CDR3: TGTGCCACAACAGGACAGGTACTCTCTGGGGCCAACGTCCTGACTTTC. Translating gives CATTGQVLSGANVLTF.

Sample share makes this clonotype medium-sized. The chain recombines TRBV27 with TRBJ2-7; a weak D match, TRBD1 (6 bases). Germline loops: CDR1 MNHEY, CDR2 SMNVEV (reference sequence). The CDR3 consists of 14 residues. The ends were cut back, 2 bases at V and 2 bases at J, with 10 bases in the middle. In DNA, the CDR3 is TGTGCCAGCAGTTTAAGCCAGGGGCCCTACGAGCAGTACTTC. The encoded protein is CASSLSQGPYEQYF.

This clonotype was observed a few times. The rearrangement links TRBV20-1 to TRBJ1-1; tentative D call: TRBD1 (6 bases). This CDR3 region has 14 residues. V was clipped by 0 bases and J by 1 base, with 9 bases between them. Germline-derived CDR1 and CDR2 are DFQATT and SNEGSKA (reference sequence). The CDR3 sequence is CSARDPRGNTEAFF. The CDR3 region has the DNA TGCAGTGCTAGAGATCCCAGGGGGAACACTGAAGCTTTCTTT.

This clonotype was counted at least ten times. The chain has TRBV5-6 and TRBJ2-4; D possibly corresponds to TRBD2 (5 bases). Germline CDR1 and CDR2: SGHDT and YYEEEE. Deletions cut 2 bases from V and 0 bases from J, with 6 bases between. The CDR3 is 14 amino acids. The CDR3 region has the DNA TGTGCCAGCAGCTTCCGGGGAGCCAAAAACATTCAGTACTTC. Amino acid sequence: CASSFRGAKNIQYF. The full variable domain, in which reference TRBV5-6 and TRBJ2-4 provide the parts outside the CDR3, is DAGVTQSPTHLIKTRGQQVTLRCSPKSGHDTVSWYQQALGQGPQFIFQYYEEEERQRGNFPDRFSGHQFPNYSSELNVNALLLGDSALYLCASSFRGAKNIQYFGAGTRLSVL.

At least ten counts were recorded for this clonotype. This sequence joins TRBV5-5 and TRBJ2-1; 8 nucleotides match TRBD1. Per the germline V gene, CDR1 is SGHKS and CDR2 is YYEKEE (reference sequence). V was clipped by 1 base and J by 8 bases; unmatched bases: 8. The CDR3 spans 15 residues. In DNA form, the CDR3 reads TGTGCCAGCAGCTTGCTCCCCAGGGGGCAGGATGAGCAGTTCTTC. Translating gives CASSLLPRGQDEQFF. The whole variable domain, remainder taken from reference TRBV5-5 and TRBJ2-1, is DAGVTQSPTHLIKTRGQQVTLRCSPISGHKSVSWYQQVLGQGPQFIFQYYEKEERGRGNFPDRFSARQFPNYSSELNVNALLLGDSALYLCASSLLPRGQDEQFFGPGTRLTVL.